Detailed here is one TCR beta chain. What it binds is not known. Trimming took 4 bases from V and 5 from J; bases not matched to a gene: 6. In germline, CDR1 is SGDLS, CDR2 YYNGEE. The CDR3 extends over 14 amino acids. Researchers ran the PCR with 60 Vbeta and 13 Jbeta primers. Sequencing used immunoSEQ multiplex PCR; TCRdb keeps in-frame clones, though not all of them. Of 150,000 to 180,000 clones listed, roughly 80% were seen once; the top ten hold roughly 4%. The data were obtained in a study of cytomegalovirus exposure and HLA in healthy donors. Overall study findings and caveats: Presence/absence results assume similar sequencing depth per donor, which may not hold. With later analysis, a missense DCLRE1C variant became linked to TCR beta V- and J-gene trimming.

The receptor was isolated from a woman in her 40s in good health and CMV-seronegative. The sequencing input was PBMCs. V gene TRBV9 combines with J gene TRBJ2-1; 7 bases align to TRBD2. The CDR3 reads CASSPQSGNNEQFF. The CDR3 DNA reads as TGTGCCAGCAGCCCCCAAAGCGGGAACAATGAGCAGTTCTTC. The full variable domain, rest sourced from reference TRBV9 and TRBJ2-1, is DSGVTQTPKHLITATGQRVTLRCSPRSGDLSVYWYQQSLDQGLQFLIQYYNGEERAKGNILERFSAQQFPDLHSELNLSSLELGDSALYFCASSPQSGNNEQFFGPGTRLTVL.